A single sample gave rise to the 13 T cell receptor beta chains below, sequenced in a study of shared clonotypes between healthy human individuals. Clones were sequenced by immunoSEQ multiplex PCR, and TCRdb holds only the in-frame ones, with some missing. The table records hundreds of thousands of clones, 90% to 97% of them present only once. Naive CD8 cells lacked CD45RO, underwent positive selection for CCR7 and left out terminally differentiated effector memory CD45RA+ cells. Input material: naive CD8+ T cells sorted from blood. Source of these receptors: a woman aged 25 to 39 in good health.

The chain is built from TRBV5-4 and TRBJ1-2; 12 nucleotides match TRBD1. Trimming removed 2 bases from V and 7 bases from J; junction bases left unmatched: 9. This CDR3 spans 16 amino acids. Germline loops: CDR1 SGHNT, CDR2 YYREEE (reference sequence). CDR3 sequence: CASSFGTGGGPLGYTF. CDR3 nucleotides: TGTGCCAGCAGCTTCGGGACAGGGGGCGGGCCTCTTGGCTACACCTTC.

Worth noting for this clone: This specimen includes other DNA sequences encoding the same CDR3. The rearrangement uses TRBV27 and TRBJ2-1; TRBD2 agrees at 14 bases. The CDR3 spans 15 residues. Germline V CDR1 and CDR2: MNHEY, SMNVEV (reference sequence). J gave up 9 bases and V 4 bases, and 5 bases lay outside the gene matches. This CDR3 is CASSSGTSGSGEQFF. CDR3 nucleotides: TGTGCCAGCAGTTCCGGGACTAGCGGGAGTGGTGAGCAGTTCTTC.

The gene calls are TRBV11-1 and TRBJ2-3, with TRBD2 matching over 9 bases. The CDR3 is made up of 14 amino acids. Germline loops: CDR1 SGHAT, CDR2 FQDESV (reference sequence). Trimming removed 7 bases from V and 6 bases from J; junction bases left unmatched: 8. The CDR3 DNA sequence: TGTGCCAGCAACCTCGTCGCGGGGGGGGATACGCAGTATTTT. It is translated as CASNLVAGGDTQYF.

This rearrangement joins TRBV19 to TRBJ2-3; 9 nucleotides agree with TRBD2. Trimming removed 6 bases from V and 2 bases from J; junction bases left unmatched: 15. This CDR3 spans 18 amino acids. The V gene's germline CDR1 is LNHDA and CDR2 SQIVND (reference sequence). The CDR3 loop reads CASSLTSGVRSVTDTQYF. The CDR3 region has the DNA TGTGCCAGTAGCCTGACTAGCGGAGTCCGTTCGGTCACAGATACGCAGTATTTT.

This chain joins TRBV28 and TRBJ2-7; no reliable D call. Germline V gene data show CDR1 as MDHEN and CDR2 as SYDVKM. The CDR3 runs to 15 residues. The V and J ends lost 5 bases and 1 base respectively, with 15 bases between them. CDR3 region: CASSRNTDPSYEQYF. CDR3 sequence (DNA): TGTGCCAGCAGTCGCAACACGGACCCTTCCTACGAGCAGTACTTC.

The chain links TRBV9 to TRBJ1-1; the D gene is possibly TRBD1 (5 bases). The CDR3 length is 14 residues. V lost 3 bases, J lost 0 bases, and 9 bases lay in between. CDR1 and CDR2 from the germline V gene are SGDLS and YYNGEE. CDR3 region: CASSDGGLNTEAFF. CDR3 nucleotides: TGTGCCAGCAGCGACGGGGGGTTGAACACTGAAGCTTTCTTT.

This clone has only one observation. J is TRBJ2-4 and V is TRBV2; D is perhaps TRBD1 or TRBD2 (6 bases each). The germline V gene encodes CDR1 SNHLY and CDR2 FYNNEI. The CDR3 extends over 16 amino acids. Trimming left V 5 bases short and J 5 bases short, with 19 bases between. The CDR3 loop reads CASSFVGAWGENIQYF. In DNA, the CDR3 is TGTGCCAGCAGTTTTGTGGGGGCCTGGGGGGAAAACATTCAGTACTTC.

The V call is TRBV28, the J call TRBJ2-3; D is uncertain. V lost 2 bases and J 4 bases, leaving 10 bases between the germline ends. Germline CDR1 MDHEN, CDR2 SYDVKM. CDR3 length equals 14 residues. The CDR3 here is CASSLEVRADTQYF. CDR3 DNA sequence: TGTGCCAGCAGTTTAGAGGTTCGGGCAGATACGCAGTATTTT.

This chain connects TRBV10-1 to TRBJ2-3; unclear D gene. This CDR3 is 12 amino acids long. V lost 3 bases and J lost 1, with 2 bases in between. Looked up from germline, CDR1 is WNHNN and CDR2 is SYGVQD (reference sequence). CDR3 sequence: CASSDRTDTQYF. The CDR3, as DNA: TGCGCCAGCAGTGACCGCACAGATACGCAGTATTTT.

Comments on this clone: The same CDR3 can be traced to other DNA sequences in this sample. This chain links TRBV19 with TRBJ2-7; D is perhaps TRBD1 (5 bases). This CDR3 has 11 residues. V was clipped by 4 bases and J by 6 bases, with 7 bases between them. In germline, CDR1 is LNHDA, CDR2 SQIVND (reference sequence). The CDR3 loop reads CASSTGFEQYF. The CDR3 DNA sequence: TGTGCCAGTAGTACAGGGTTCGAGCAGTACTTC.

The rearrangement joins TRBV5-1 to TRBJ2-2; 9 bases are shared with TRBD2. The CDR3 covers 16 residues. The germline V gene has CDR1 SGHRS and CDR2 YFSETQ. V trimming: 4 bases; J trimming: 7 bases; junction bases outside the gene matches: 11. This chain's CDR3 is CASSQRGAHYNGELFF. CDR3 DNA: TGCGCCAGCAGCCAGCGGGGGGCGCATTATAACGGGGAGCTGTTTTTT.

This clone was found once. The gene calls are TRBV9 and TRBJ2-2; possibly TRBD2 for D (6 bases). CDR3 length: 15 amino acids. Germline V lookup: CDR1 SGDLS, CDR2 YYNGEE. Trimming shortened V by 3 bases and J by 6 bases, and 15 bases separated the two germline ends. The CDR3 sequence: CASSGRDFSAGELFF. The CDR3 region has the DNA TGTGCCAGCAGCGGCCGGGACTTCAGCGCCGGGGAGCTGTTTTTT.

This clone was seen once. This chain connects TRBV11-1 to TRBJ2-5; 7 nucleotides agree with TRBD2. V shed 3 bases and J 2 bases; nucleotides not matched to a gene: 9. CDR1 is SGHAT and CDR2 is FQDESV in the germline V gene (reference sequence). The CDR3 is made up of 16 amino acids. CDR3 in DNA: TGTGCCAGCAGCTTTGCGGATAGCGGGCCACAAGAGACCCAGTACTTC. This gives the protein CASSFADSGPQETQYF.